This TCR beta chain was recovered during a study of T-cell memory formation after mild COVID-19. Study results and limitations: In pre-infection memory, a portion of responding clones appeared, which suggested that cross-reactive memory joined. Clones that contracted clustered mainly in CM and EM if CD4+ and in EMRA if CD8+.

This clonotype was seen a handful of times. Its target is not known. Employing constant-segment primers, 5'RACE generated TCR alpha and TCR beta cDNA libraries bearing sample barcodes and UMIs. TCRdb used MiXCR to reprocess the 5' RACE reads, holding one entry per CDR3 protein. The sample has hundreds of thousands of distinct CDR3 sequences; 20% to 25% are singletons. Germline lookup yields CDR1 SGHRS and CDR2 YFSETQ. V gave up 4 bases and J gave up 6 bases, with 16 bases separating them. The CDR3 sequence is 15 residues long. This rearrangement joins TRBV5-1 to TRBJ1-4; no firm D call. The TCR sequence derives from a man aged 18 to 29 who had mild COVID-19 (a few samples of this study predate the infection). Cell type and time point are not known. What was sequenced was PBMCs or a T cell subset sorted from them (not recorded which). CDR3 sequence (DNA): TGCGCCAGCAGCACCTCGACGCTCCGGGATGAAAAACTGTTTTTT. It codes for CASSTSTLRDEKLFF.